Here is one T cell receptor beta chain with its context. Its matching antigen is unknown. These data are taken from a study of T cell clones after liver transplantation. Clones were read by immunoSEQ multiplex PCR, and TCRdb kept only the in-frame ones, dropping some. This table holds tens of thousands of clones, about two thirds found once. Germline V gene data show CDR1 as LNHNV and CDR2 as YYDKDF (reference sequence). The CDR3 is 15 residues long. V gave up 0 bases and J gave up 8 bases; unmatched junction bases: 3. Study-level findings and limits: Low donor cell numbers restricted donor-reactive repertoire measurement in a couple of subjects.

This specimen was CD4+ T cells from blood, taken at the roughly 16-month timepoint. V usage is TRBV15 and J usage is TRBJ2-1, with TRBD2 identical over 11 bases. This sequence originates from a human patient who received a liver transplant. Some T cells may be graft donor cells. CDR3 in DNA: TGTGCCACCAGCAGAGAACTAGCGGGGGCCCATGAGCAGTTCTTC. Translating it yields CATSRELAGAHEQFF.